Listed below are T cell receptor beta chains from one sample, sequenced in a study of T cells after yellow fever vaccination. Each CDR3 protein gets one entry after TCRdb re-called the 5' RACE reads with MiXCR. The data hold a few hundred thousand distinct CDR3 sequences, with about 17% observed a single time. The material was PBMCs, obtained 5 days after the first yellow fever vaccination. Every receptor here comes from a man aged 18-30 years who received the YFV17D yellow fever vaccine. CDR3s include the opening cysteine and the closing phenylalanine or tryptophan. D genes are given only for firm matches. Not all rows give a size; the values are once, few, many and, for expanded clones, a class.

CDR3: CASSLQDPTNTIYF
DNA: TGTGCCAGCAGCTTGCAGGATCCCACAAACACCATATATTTT
J: TRBJ1-3
D: -
V: TRBV5-8
size: few

CDR3: CSARTSGVRYTQYF
DNA: TGCAGTGCTAGGACTAGCGGGGTGCGCTATACGCAGTATTTT
J: TRBJ2-3
D: TRBD2
V: TRBV20-1
size: -

CDR3: CASSHGRQTNTGELFF
DNA: TGCGCCAGCAGCCACGGTAGACAGACGAACACCGGGGAGCTGTTTTTT
J: TRBJ2-2
D: -
V: TRBV4-3
size: -

CDR3: CASRPLSGGSYNEQFF
DNA: TGTGCCAGCAGACCCCTTAGCGGGGGTTCCTACAATGAGCAGTTCTTC
J: TRBJ2-1
D: TRBD2
V: TRBV6-1
size: -

CDR3: CASSMGGARSTDTQYF
DNA: TGTGCCAGTAGTATGGGTGGTGCGCGTAGCACAGATACGCAGTATTTT
J: TRBJ2-3
D: -
V: TRBV19
size: few

CDR3: CASSAAVLTNNEQFF
DNA: TGCGCCAGTAGTGCGGCCGTCCTCACAAACAATGAGCAGTTCTTC
J: TRBJ2-1
D: -
V: TRBV5-1
size: many

CDR3: CAIRGGSANTGELFF
DNA: TGTGCCATTAGGGGGGGATCTGCGAACACCGGGGAGCTGTTTTTT
J: TRBJ2-2
D: -
V: TRBV19
size: -

CDR3: CASSGGLAGGPNTQYF
DNA: TGTGCCAGCAGCGGGGGGCTAGCGGGGGGGCCAAATACGCAGTATTTT
J: TRBJ2-3
D: TRBD2
V: TRBV11-2
size: few

CDR3: CASRKSTDTQYF
DNA: TGTGCCAGCAGGAAGTCCACAGATACGCAGTATTTT
J: TRBJ2-3
D: -
V: TRBV6-5
size: -

CDR3: CASSVFHATGDTQYF
DNA: TGTGCCAGCAGCGTATTTCACGCCACGGGGGATACGCAGTATTTT
J: TRBJ2-3
D: -
V: TRBV9
size: few

CDR3: CAISERGVDTDTQYF
DNA: TGTGCCATCAGTGAAAGGGGGGTCGACACAGATACGCAGTATTTT
J: TRBJ2-3
D: -
V: TRBV10-3
size: few

CDR3: CASSFAGSHTEAFF
DNA: TGTGCCAGCAGCTTCGCAGGGTCTCACACTGAAGCTTTCTTT
J: TRBJ1-1
D: -
V: TRBV5-6
size: -

CDR3: CASSSFNQGVGEQYF
DNA: TGTGCCAGCAGCTCCTTCAACCAGGGTGTCGGGGAGCAGTACTTC
J: TRBJ2-7
D: -
V: TRBV7-8
size: -

CDR3: CASSLAQYQPQHF
DNA: TGTGCCAGCAGCTTGGCCCAGTATCAGCCCCAGCATTTT
J: TRBJ1-5
D: -
V: TRBV11-2
size: few

CDR3: CASGRQGVGTDTQYF
DNA: TGTGCCAGCGGACGACAGGGGGTCGGCACAGATACGCAGTATTTT
J: TRBJ2-3
D: TRBD1
V: TRBV13
size: -

CDR3: CASSQGNRLGNEKLFF
DNA: TGTGCCAGCAGCCAAGGGAACAGGTTGGGAAATGAAAAACTGTTTTTT
J: TRBJ1-4
D: -
V: TRBV3-1
size: few

CDR3: CASSGRAFF
DNA: TGTGCTAGCAGCGGTAGAGCTTTCTTT
J: TRBJ1-1
D: -
V: TRBV7-7
size: -

CDR3: CAISPGLLWVGFF
DNA: TGTGCCATCAGCCCCGGGCTACTCTGGGTAGGGTTCTTC
J: TRBJ2-1
D: -
V: TRBV7-9
size: -

CDR3: CASSLRRLAGQLSTGELFF
DNA: TGTGCCAGCAGCTTGCGGCGTCTAGCGGGGCAACTATCCACCGGGGAGCTGTTTTTT
J: TRBJ2-2
D: TRBD2
V: TRBV5-6
size: many

CDR3: CAISARPLSSYNEQFF
DNA: TGTGCCATCAGTGCGCGGCCTCTAAGCTCCTACAATGAGCAGTTCTTC
J: TRBJ2-1
D: -
V: TRBV10-3
size: few

CDR3: CSATSGAPAYEQYF
DNA: TGCAGTGCTACCTCTGGGGCCCCCGCCTACGAGCAGTACTTC
J: TRBJ2-7
D: -
V: TRBV20-1
size: few

CDR3: CATELGDTDTQYF
DNA: TGTGCCACCGAGCTAGGGGACACAGATACGCAGTATTTT
J: TRBJ2-3
D: -
V: TRBV7-2
size: many

CDR3: CATSRGRRVAGELFF
DNA: TGTGCCACCAGCAGAGGTCGCAGGGTGGCCGGGGAGCTGTTTTTT
J: TRBJ2-2
D: -
V: TRBV15
size: few

CDR3: CSVEEAYNEQFF
DNA: TGCAGCGTTGAAGAAGCTTACAATGAGCAGTTCTTC
J: TRBJ2-1
D: -
V: TRBV29-1
size: many

CDR3: CASSYNREGAQNIQYF
DNA: TGTGCCAGCAGTTACAACAGGGAGGGGGCCCAAAACATTCAGTACTTC
J: TRBJ2-4
D: -
V: TRBV12-3/TRBV12-4
size: few

CDR3: CASSSSGGAGAETQYF
DNA: TGTGCCAGCAGCTCTAGCGGGGGGGCTGGGGCGGAGACCCAGTACTTC
J: TRBJ2-5
D: TRBD2
V: TRBV7-3
size: -

CDR3: CASSLFDNTEAFF
DNA: TGTGCCAGCAGCTTGTTTGACAACACTGAAGCTTTCTTT
J: TRBJ1-1
D: -
V: TRBV5-4
size: few

CDR3: CASSPRPYRGRKGMNTEAFF
DNA: TGTGCCAGCAGCCCAAGGCCTTACAGGGGACGGAAGGGGATGAACACTGAAGCTTTCTTT
J: TRBJ1-1
D: TRBD1
V: TRBV11-2
size: few

CDR3: CASTPGGQETQYF
DNA: TGTGCCAGCACGCCGGGAGGGCAAGAGACCCAGTACTTC
J: TRBJ2-5
D: TRBD2
V: TRBV3-1
size: -

CDR3: CSAAPLRGGYADTQYF
DNA: TGCAGTGCTGCCCCTTTACGGGGGGGGTACGCAGATACGCAGTATTTT
J: TRBJ2-3
D: TRBD2
V: TRBV20-1
size: -

CDR3: CSARPKTDRKGNEQFF
DNA: TGCAGTGCTAGACCCAAAACCGACAGGAAGGGAAATGAGCAGTTCTTC
J: TRBJ2-1
D: -
V: TRBV20-1
size: -

CDR3: CSVGKGGEKLFF
DNA: TGCAGCGTTGGGAAGGGGGGGGAAAAACTGTTTTTT
J: TRBJ1-4
D: -
V: TRBV29-1
size: -

CDR3: CSGRSGTENQPQHF
DNA: TGCAGTGGAAGAAGCGGGACAGAAAATCAGCCCCAGCATTTT
J: TRBJ1-5
D: TRBD1
V: TRBV20-1
size: -

CDR3: CATSRGTESGEPQHF
DNA: TGTGCCACCAGCAGGGGGACAGAGTCGGGGGAGCCCCAGCATTTT
J: TRBJ1-5
D: TRBD1
V: TRBV15
size: few

CDR3: CASSLGQTSTDTQYF
DNA: TGCGCCAGCAGCTTGGGACAGACTAGCACAGATACGCAGTATTTT
J: TRBJ2-3
D: -
V: TRBV5-1
size: many

CDR3: CASSTPTDSSYEQYF
DNA: TGTGCCAGCAGCACACCTACGGACAGTTCCTACGAGCAGTACTTC
J: TRBJ2-7
D: -
V: TRBV12-3/TRBV12-4
size: many

CDR3: CASRNGARVYQDTQYF
DNA: TGCGCCAGCAGGAACGGGGCCAGGGTTTATCAAGATACGCAGTATTTT
J: TRBJ2-3
D: -
V: TRBV5-1
size: few

CDR3: CASRWVAGSTDTQYF
DNA: TGCGCCAGCCGGTGGGTGGCAGGGAGCACAGATACGCAGTATTTT
J: TRBJ2-3
D: -
V: TRBV5-1
size: -

CDR3: CASSEPRTGQETQYF
DNA: TGTGCCAGCAGTGAACCCCGGACAGGCCAAGAGACCCAGTACTTC
J: TRBJ2-5
D: TRBD1
V: TRBV25-1
size: -

CDR3: CASSVSRVASGSPLHF
DNA: TGTGCCAGCAGTGTCTCTCGTGTGGCGTCGGGTTCACCCCTCCACTTT
J: TRBJ1-6
D: -
V: TRBV2
size: few

CDR3: CASSTLPGLAEETQYF
DNA: TGTGCCAGCAGTACCCTACCGGGACTAGCGGAAGAGACCCAGTACTTC
J: TRBJ2-5
D: TRBD2
V: TRBV7-9
size: -

CDR3: CSARDHRGWLQPQHF
DNA: TGCAGTGCTAGAGATCACAGGGGCTGGTTACAGCCCCAGCATTTT
J: TRBJ1-5
D: TRBD1
V: TRBV20-1
size: few

CDR3: CSAQPALNTEAFF
DNA: TGCAGTGCTCAGCCGGCTTTGAACACTGAAGCTTTCTTT
J: TRBJ1-1
D: -
V: TRBV20-1
size: few

CDR3: CASRNEPGPRYNSPLHF
DNA: TGTGCCAGCAGAAACGAGCCGGGCCCCAGATATAATTCACCCCTCCACTTT
J: TRBJ1-6
D: -
V: TRBV6-5
size: -

CDR3: CASSGGRYRSNEQFF
DNA: TGTGCCAGCAGCGGGGGACGGTACAGATCAAATGAGCAGTTCTTC
J: TRBJ2-1
D: -
V: TRBV3-1
size: few

CDR3: CASSFPGNTEAFF
DNA: TGTGCCAGCAGTTTTCCCGGGAACACTGAAGCTTTCTTT
J: TRBJ1-1
D: -
V: TRBV12-3/TRBV12-4
size: many

CDR3: CASSEPVSGELFF
DNA: TGCGCCAGCAGTGAGCCAGTATCCGGGGAGCTGTTTTTT
J: TRBJ2-2
D: -
V: TRBV10-1
size: few

CDR3: CASSLDGGARAYTF
DNA: TGTGCCAGCAGCTTAGATGGGGGGGCGCGAGCCTACACCTTC
J: TRBJ1-2
D: -
V: TRBV7-8
size: -

CDR3: CASSLRGGQNYEQYF
DNA: TGTGCCAGCAGCTTAAGGGGGGGACAGAACTACGAGCAGTACTTC
J: TRBJ2-7
D: -
V: TRBV7-3
size: -

CDR3: CASRGDRDEQYF
DNA: TGTGCCAGCCGCGGGGACAGGGACGAGCAGTACTTC
J: TRBJ2-7
D: TRBD1
V: TRBV6-6
size: few

CDR3: CASSLGIQAQETQYF
DNA: TGTGCCAGCAGCTTAGGCATACAGGCTCAAGAGACCCAGTACTTC
J: TRBJ2-5
D: -
V: TRBV11-2
size: -

CDR3: CASTSSGKETQYF
DNA: TGTGCCAGCACCAGCTCAGGGAAAGAGACCCAGTACTTC
J: TRBJ2-5
D: -
V: TRBV2
size: once

CDR3: CASSLAAGFRSPLHF
DNA: TGCGCCAGCAGCTTGGCTGCGGGGTTTCGGTCACCCCTCCACTTT
J: TRBJ1-6
D: -
V: TRBV5-1
size: few

CDR3: CASSLQSHRGGEKLFF
DNA: TGTGCCAGCAGCTTACAGAGCCACAGGGGGGGTGAAAAACTGTTTTTT
J: TRBJ1-4
D: TRBD1
V: TRBV7-2
size: -

CDR3: CASSEGTGPWLFF
DNA: TGCGCCAGCAGCGAAGGGACAGGCCCATGGCTGTTTTTT
J: TRBJ2-2
D: TRBD1
V: TRBV4-1
size: few